This TCR beta chain was sequenced for a study of blood T cell repertoires in COVID-19. In the study overall: Samples representing acute and convalescent COVID-19 were sourced from the United States, Italy and Spain.

As regards this clone: The junction departs from the called germline gene at one end, perhaps through a read error.

Participant ages covered roughly 18 to 89 years across 24 US areas. The germline V gene has CDR1 LNHNV and CDR2 YYDKDF (reference sequence). This CDR3 region has 14 residues. Per the original data handling: Quantification of nucleated cells was approximated via reference gene primer amplification. The method was immunoSEQ multiplex PCR; TCRdb's version includes in-frame clones alone and lacks a portion of them. From that table come the V and J calls and clone size; the DNA was used to work out D and trimming. The sample shows 350,000 to 400,000 clones, 70% to 90% of them seen only once. The sequenced material came from PBMCs or T cells enriched from blood (not recorded which). V and J are TRBV15 and TRBJ2-3; D remains ambiguous. The sequence derives from a man aged 35 to 55 in a cohort exposed to, infected with or recovered from COVID-19 (not recorded which). This chain's CDR3 is CATSGDLSTDTQYF. CDR3 nucleotide sequence: TGTGCCACCAGCGGAGACTTAAGCACAGATACGCAGTATTTT.